Here is one TCR beta chain with its context. Germline V lookup: CDR1 SQVTM, CDR2 ANQGSEA. V lost 7 bases and J 5 bases, leaving 14 bases between the germline ends. The CDR3 covers 13 residues. In TCRdb, the 5' RACE reads were re-called with MiXCR into one record per CDR3 protein. The repertoire has some 500,000 distinct CDR3 sequences, over 12% of them found once; the top ten carry roughly 0.56%. The sample originates from a study of identical twins. This sample also appeared in a second study, on yellow fever vaccine responses in identical twins.

The clonotype comes from a woman aged 18-35 years in good health. V gene TRBV29-1 combines with J gene TRBJ1-4; D is perhaps TRBD1 (6 bases). The source material was CD4+ T cells sorted from blood. The CDR3 DNA sequence: TGCAGCGCCGGGGGGGGCGGCAATGAAAAACTGTTTTTT. Its translation is CSAGGGGNEKLFF.